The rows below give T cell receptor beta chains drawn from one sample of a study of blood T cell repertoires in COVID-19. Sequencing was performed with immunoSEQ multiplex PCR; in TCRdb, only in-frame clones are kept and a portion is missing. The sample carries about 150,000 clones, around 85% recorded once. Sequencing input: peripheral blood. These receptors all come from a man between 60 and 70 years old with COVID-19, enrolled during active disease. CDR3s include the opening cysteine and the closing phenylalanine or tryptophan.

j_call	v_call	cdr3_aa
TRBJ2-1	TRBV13	CASSLGQYWSNRRSYNEQFF
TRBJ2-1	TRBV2	CASTLAGAKNEQFF
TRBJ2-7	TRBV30	CAWSKSTGVYEQYF
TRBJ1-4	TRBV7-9	CASSPRGGAVEKLFF
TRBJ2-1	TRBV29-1	CSVEGERRVEQFF
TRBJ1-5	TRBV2	CASSIQGASNQPQHF
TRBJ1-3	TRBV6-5	CASTTGLSSGNTIYF
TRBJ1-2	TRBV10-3	CAISGQGPFYGYTF
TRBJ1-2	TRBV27	CASSLKQYPYGYTF
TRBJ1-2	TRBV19	CASTRVSNYGYTF
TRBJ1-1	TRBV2	CASSSTGNTEAFF
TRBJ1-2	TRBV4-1	CASSARDRATTNYGYTF
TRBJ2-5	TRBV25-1	CASSEAQGRETQYF
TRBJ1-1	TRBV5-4	CASSLGGAFYTEAFF
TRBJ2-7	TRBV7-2	CASSLRNGGGASGEQYF
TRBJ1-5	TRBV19	CASSKVVIASNQPQHF
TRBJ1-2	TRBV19	CASNSGTGTSGGYTF
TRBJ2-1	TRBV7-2	CASSLARSLADNEQFF
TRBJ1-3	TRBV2	CASSESISGNTIYF
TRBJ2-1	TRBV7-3	CASSLVVGGDSYNEQFF
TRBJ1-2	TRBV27	CASSFNRDDGYTF
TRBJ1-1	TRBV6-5	CASSYEARSTEAFF
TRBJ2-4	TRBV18	CASSPGTGKDIQYF
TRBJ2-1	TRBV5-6	CASSSERGTRYNEQFF
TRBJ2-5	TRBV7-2	CASSLAQIAGMKTQYF
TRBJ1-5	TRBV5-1	CASSLDGRVSNQPQHF
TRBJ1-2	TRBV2	CASSGRDSYGYTF
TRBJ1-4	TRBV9	CASSVGLQVNEKLFF
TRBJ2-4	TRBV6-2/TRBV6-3	CASSLRTSGRADSKNIQYF
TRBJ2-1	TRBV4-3	CASSQDPAGTEDNEQFF
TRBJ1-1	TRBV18	CASSLSERTVGEAFF
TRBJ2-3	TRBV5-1	CASSFGGTDTQYF
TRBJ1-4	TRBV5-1	CASSLAPGGSNEKLFF
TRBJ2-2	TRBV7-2	CASSLQTGPTGELFF
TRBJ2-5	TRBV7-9	CASSALVQTQYF
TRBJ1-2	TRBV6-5	CASTRGDSGYTF
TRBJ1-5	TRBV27	CASIPLGGDQPQHF
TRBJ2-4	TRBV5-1	CASSPTSGGYIQYF
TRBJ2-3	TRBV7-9	CASRYRVTDTQYF
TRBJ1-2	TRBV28	CASTQLGIRQGGYTF
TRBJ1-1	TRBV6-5	CASSSPGQGNTEAFF
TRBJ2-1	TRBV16	CASSHPVRVGGNEQFF
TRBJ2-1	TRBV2	CASSGGGGATEQFF
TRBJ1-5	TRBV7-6	CASSLEDRGVEHF
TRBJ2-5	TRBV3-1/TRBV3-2	CASSARERETQYF
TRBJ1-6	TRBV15	CATSRVQGSYNSPLHF
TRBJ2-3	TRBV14	CASRDSSTDTQYF